This T cell receptor beta chain is from a study of blood T cell repertoires in COVID-19. Study details: Nucleic acid was either cDNA or gDNA, and it came from T cells, B-cell-depleted T cells, or PBMCs.

The V gene's germline CDR1 is MGHRA and CDR2 YSYEKL. This CDR3 has 15 amino acids. Trimming took 1 base from V and 4 from J, leaving 13 bases between them. Some clones are missing from TCRdb's copy, which holds only in-frame ones; the method was immunoSEQ multiplex PCR. The table lists a few hundred thousand clones, around 81% of them singletons, with about 1.9% in the top ten. Sequenced material: peripheral blood. This chain connects TRBV4-1 to TRBJ1-2; a possible D gene is TRBD1 (5 bases). The receptor was isolated from a man younger than 45 who had recovered from COVID-19. CDR3: CASSQVLQVVYGYTF. The CDR3 nucleotides read TGCGCCAGCAGCCAAGTCTTACAGGTGGTCTATGGCTACACCTTC.